Each of the 25 T cell receptor beta chains below was sequenced from the same sample in a study of T cell responses to AZD1222 COVID-19 vaccine (TCRdb year 2021). Library preparation employed the immunoSEQ multiplex PCR assay. TCRdb stores this immuneACCESS table with in-frame sequences only. Part of the clones is absent; in the studies checked, under half of the shortfall reflects unresolved V genes, and no reason is known for the rest. This sample is represented by 90,000 to 150,000 clones; around 92% of them were singletons. Together, the top ten hold over 7.5% of the sample. According to the study, the label for this sample's time point signals: about 28 days (+/-7) after the second vaccine dose. Sample: peripheral blood, taken 28 days after the second AZD1222 dose. These TCRs come from an adult who received the AZD1222 COVID-19 vaccine.

The V call is TRBV5-4, the J call TRBJ2-7, with D maybe TRBD1 (7 bases). The germline gives CDR1 SGHNT, CDR2 YYREEE (reference sequence). This CDR3 contains 14 residues. V was pared by 4 bases and J by 2 bases, with 13 bases between. Written as DNA, the CDR3 is TGTGCCAGCAGCCGCGCGGGACAGCCCTACGAGCAGTACTTC. Translation gives CASSRAGQPYEQYF.

The chain has TRBV3-1 (or the pseudogene TRBV3-2) and TRBJ2-1, with 9 bases aligning to TRBD1. Trimming removed 1 base from V and 5 bases from J; junction bases left unmatched: 12. The CDR3 contains 18 residues. Germline CDR1 is LGHDT and CDR2 is YNNKEL (reference sequence). This CDR3 is CASSQAPIQGAGNNEQFF. The CDR3, as DNA: TGTGCCAGCAGCCAAGCCCCTATACAGGGGGCCGGGAACAATGAGCAGTTCTTC.

The genes are TRBV6-5 and TRBJ1-3; D perhaps matches TRBD1 (5 bases). This CDR3 is built from 15 residues. Germline V gene data show CDR1 as MNHEY and CDR2 as SVGAGI. V was trimmed by 3 bases and J by 6 bases, leaving 15 bases between them. CDR3 sequence (DNA): TGTGCCAGCAGTTATCTCCGGGACCCACCAAACACCATATATTTT. This translates into CASSYLRDPPNTIYF.

J is TRBJ2-7 and V is TRBV7-2; a weak D match, TRBD1 (6 bases). CDR3 length: 16 residues. V gave up 1 base and J gave up 2 bases, with 15 bases separating them. Looked up from germline, CDR1 is SGHTA and CDR2 is FQGNSA. This chain's CDR3 is CASSLVSGQRTYEQYF. CDR3 coding DNA: TGTGCCAGCAGCTTAGTTTCCGGACAGAGGACCTACGAGCAGTACTTC.

The chain couples TRBV5-1 to TRBJ2-3, with a possible D match to TRBD1 (6 bases). CDR1 and CDR2 (germline): SGHRS, YFSETQ. The CDR3 runs 16 residues. The V gene lost 3 bases and the J gene lost 2 bases, with 16 bases spanning the gap. In DNA, the CDR3 is TGCGCCAGCAGCTCGGTGGGGGCAGGGATCACAGATACGCAGTATTTT. Its protein is CASSSVGAGITDTQYF.

The V and J genes are TRBV12-5 and TRBJ2-3; D tentatively fits TRBD1 or TRBD2 (6 bases each). CDR3 size: 17 residues. The germline V and J ends were trimmed by 6 bases and 4 bases, with 23 bases remaining between them. CDR1 LGHNT and CDR2 FRNRAP come from the germline V gene. CDR3 sequence: CASGLTLWGAGPDTQYF. CDR3 DNA: TGTGCTAGTGGACTGACCCTCTGGGGGGCAGGGCCAGATACGCAGTATTTT.

The chain combines TRBV3-1 (or the pseudogene TRBV3-2) with TRBJ1-2, with 9 bases that match TRBD1. Per germline, CDR1 LGHDT and CDR2 YNNKEL (reference sequence). The CDR3 has 16 amino acids. V lost 5 bases to trimming and J lost 0 bases; unmatched junction nucleotides: 7. This CDR3 is CASSYRGRPTNYGYTF. The DNA of the CDR3 is TGTGCCAGCAGCTACAGGGGGCGCCCCACTAACTATGGCTACACCTTC.

The J gene is TRBJ2-5, the V gene TRBV25-1; D gene unclear. V was trimmed by 5 bases and J by 2 bases, leaving 15 bases between them. Per the germline V gene, CDR1 is MGHDK and CDR2 is SYGVNS. This CDR3 region has 15 residues. CDR3 in DNA: TGTGCCAGCAGTCTCGGTTTATTAGGACAAGAGACCCAGTACTTC. Protein: CASSLGLLGQETQYF.

The chain carries TRBV7-9 and TRBJ1-2; D is uncertain. V dropped 5 bases and J dropped 0 bases, with 10 bases sitting between them. Germline loops: CDR1 SEHNR, CDR2 FQNEAQ (reference sequence). There are 14 residues in the CDR3. The CDR3 nucleotides are TGTGCCAGCAGCCCAATACACCCTAACTATGGCTACACCTTC. Its protein product is CASSPIHPNYGYTF.

This chain links TRBV19 with TRBJ1-4, with 7 bases matching TRBD1. Germline trimming cut 7 bases from V and 7 bases from J; bases unmatched to any gene: 6. CDR3 length: 13 amino acids. Germline values: CDR1 LNHDA, CDR2 SQIVND (reference sequence). CDR3 residues: CASNQGGIEKLFF. The CDR3 DNA follows: TGTGCCAGTAATCAGGGGGGAATTGAAAAACTGTTTTTT.

The chain couples TRBV27 to TRBJ2-3; no firm D call. Germline lookup yields CDR1 MNHEY and CDR2 SMNVEV (reference sequence). V lost 5 bases, J lost 5 bases, and 8 bases lay in between. The CDR3 loop spans 12 amino acids. This CDR3 is CASSRRRDTQYF. CDR3 in DNA: TGTGCCAGCAGTCGCCGACGAGATACGCAGTATTTT.

The chain employs TRBV28 and TRBJ2-1; D is possibly TRBD1 (5 bases). The V and J ends lost 2 bases and 9 bases respectively, with 23 bases between them. The germline V gene encodes CDR1 MDHEN and CDR2 SYDVKM. The CDR3 is made up of 17 amino acids. The CDR3 DNA reads TGTGCCAGCAGTTTAAGGACATTTAATTCGCCGACCGGTGAGCAGTTCTTC. Residues: CASSLRTFNSPTGEQFF.

The gene calls are TRBV29-1 and TRBJ2-3; D unclear. Germline CDR1 reads SQVTM; CDR2 reads ANQGSEA. The germline V and J ends were trimmed by 7 bases and 0 bases, with 20 bases remaining between them. The CDR3 runs 16 residues. CDR3 region: CSGSSSTSHSTDTQYF. CDR3 in DNA: TGCAGCGGATCCTCCTCTACAAGCCATAGCACAGATACGCAGTATTTT.

By sample share, this clone is medium-sized (0.01 to 0.1%). This chain links TRBV2 with TRBJ1-1; D might be TRBD1 (5 bases). This CDR3 is built from 12 residues. Trimming cost V 4 bases and J 7 bases, with 10 bases left between them. Germline CDR1 SNHLY, CDR2 FYNNEI. The chain's CDR3 is CASSGQGVEAFF. The CDR3 nucleotides read TGTGCCAGCAGTGGCCAGGGTGTTGAAGCTTTCTTT.

This chain uses TRBV3-1 (or the pseudogene TRBV3-2) with TRBJ1-2; no clear D gene. V was trimmed by 0 bases and J by 0 bases, leaving 17 bases between them. Germline V CDR1 and CDR2: LGHDT, YNNKEL (reference sequence). The CDR3 loop spans 18 amino acids. DNA for the CDR3: TGTGCCAGCAGCCAAGATCTCGGCTTGGGATTAGCTAACTATGGCTACACCTTC. Its translation: CASSQDLGLGLANYGYTF.

The chain recombines TRBV7-9 with TRBJ2-1; D not resolved. This CDR3 contains 12 residues. Germline values: CDR1 SEHNR, CDR2 FQNEAQ (reference sequence). V was shortened by 1 base and J by 12 bases, with 10 bases between the two germline ends. CDR3 DNA: TGTGCCAGCAGCTTAGAGTTGTTCGGGCAGTTCTTC. Protein: CASSLELFGQFF. Together with reference TRBV7-9 and TRBJ2-1, the CDR3 gives the full variable domain: DTGVSQNPRHKITKRGQNVTFRCDPISEHNRLYWYRQTLGQGPEFLTYFQNEAQLEKSRLLSDRFSAERPKGSFSTLEIQRTEQGDSAMYLCASSLELFGQFFGPGTRLTVL.

The chain links TRBV6-5 to TRBJ2-7, with 12 bases lining up with TRBD2. Germline V CDR1 and CDR2: MNHEY, SVGAGI. Trimming removed 6 bases from V and 10 bases from J; junction bases left unmatched: 10. The CDR3 extends over 14 amino acids. The CDR3 loop is CASRKTSGSGTQYF. The CDR3 DNA sequence: TGTGCCAGCAGGAAGACTAGCGGGAGTGGGACTCAGTACTTC.

J is TRBJ2-1 and V is TRBV7-8, with 13 bases matching TRBD2. V was pared by 5 bases and J by 4 bases, with 11 bases of the junction left unmatched. Germline loops: CDR1 SGHVS, CDR2 FQNEAQ. The CDR3 runs 18 residues. In nucleotides, the CDR3 is TGTGCCAGCAGCCCCCCGCCGCGACTAGCGGGGGGATACAATGAGCAGTTCTTC. Amino acids: CASSPPPRLAGGYNEQFF.

The chain recombines TRBV6-5 with TRBJ1-2; 7 positions match TRBD1. Germline CDR1 MNHEY, CDR2 SVGAGI. The CDR3 length is 15 residues. V shed 6 bases, J shed 4 bases, and the junction held 11 bases outside the gene matches. The CDR3 is CASSRRDRKRYGYTF. CDR3 sequence (DNA): TGTGCCAGCAGCCGCCGGGACAGAAAGCGCTATGGCTACACCTTC.

The V gene is TRBV14, the J gene TRBJ2-1; D call uncertain. The length of the CDR3 is 14 residues. Trimming removed 1 base at V and 6 bases at J, with 10 bases between. CDR1 is SGHDN, CDR2 FVKESK, per germline. CDR3 in amino acids: CASSQVLSTNEQFF. As DNA, the CDR3 is TGTGCCAGCAGCCAAGTATTGTCGACCAATGAGCAGTTCTTC.

The chain carries TRBV5-4 and TRBJ2-3, with TRBD2 identical over 9 bases. The CDR3 consists of 15 residues. Germline V gene sequence: CDR1 SGHNT, CDR2 YYREEE (reference sequence). V trimming: 1 base; J trimming: 0 bases; junction bases outside the gene matches: 0. The CDR3 region is CASSLTSGSTDTQYF. In nucleotides, the CDR3 is TGTGCCAGCAGCTTGACTAGCGGGAGCACAGATACGCAGTATTTT.

The chain is built from TRBV28 and TRBJ1-2; TRBD1 is a possible D gene (6 bases). In germline, CDR1 is MDHEN, CDR2 SYDVKM. The CDR3 is 14 residues long. V was clipped by 1 base and J by 3 bases, with 9 bases between them. Written as DNA, the CDR3 is TGTGCCAGCAGTTTATTCGGGACATACTATGGCTACACCTTC. Amino acids: CASSLFGTYYGYTF.

The CDR3 DNA is TGTGCCAGCAGCCAAGAACCTAGCGGGGGGGTCTACGAGCAGTACTTC. Its protein is CASSQEPSGGVYEQYF. The chain links TRBV3-1 (or the pseudogene TRBV3-2) to TRBJ2-7; 12 positions match TRBD2. CDR3 length equals 16 residues. From germline, CDR1 is LGHDT and CDR2 YNNKEL (reference sequence). Trimming took 0 bases from V and 3 from J; bases not matched to a gene: 3.

Here the CDR3 DNA reads TGTGCCAGCAGCGTAGGTGGGGGACCCCTTGGCTATGGCTACACCTTC. Residues: CASSVGGGPLGYGYTF. The chain recombines TRBV9 with TRBJ1-2; the D gene is possibly TRBD1 (5 bases). CDR3 length: 16 residues. Germline V CDR1 and CDR2: SGDLS, YYNGEE. The V gene lost 0 bases and the J gene lost 4 bases, with 16 bases spanning the gap.

The sample holds a few counts of this clone. The chain links TRBV27 to TRBJ2-7; D uncertain. CDR1 is MNHEY, CDR2 SMNVEV, per germline (reference sequence). V lost 5 bases and J 2 bases, leaving 16 bases between the germline ends. This CDR3 has 15 residues. For the CDR3, the DNA is TGTGCCAGCAGTATGACCCCGGGTACAACCTACGAGCAGTACTTC. Encoded protein: CASSMTPGTTYEQYF.